Below are 25 T cell receptor beta chains sequenced from a single sample in a study of CD8 T cells in Susac syndrome. With random hexamers, reverse transcription was performed on about 0.5 to 1 ug of RNA. MiXCR was run by TCRdb on the immunoSEQ multiplex PCR reads, yielding one entry per CDR3 protein. The sample yields some 200,000 distinct CDR3 sequences, almost 96% seen once. The sequencing sample was made of CD4+ T cells from PBMCs. These receptors were taken from a human donor with Susac syndrome.

The rearrangement uses TRBV4-1 and TRBJ1-2; D perhaps matches TRBD1 (5 bases). Trimming stripped 0 bases from V and 4 bases from J, with 12 bases between. Per the germline V gene, CDR1 is MGHRA and CDR2 is YSYEKL. This CDR3 spans 15 amino acids. The CDR3 nucleotides are TGCGCCAGCAGCCAAGAAGTAGGGGCCAGCTATGGCTACACCTTC. This translates into CASSQEVGASYGYTF.

The table lists this clonotype with a count of one. The genes are TRBV7-9 and TRBJ2-1; 9 nucleotides align to TRBD1. The ends lost 6 bases at V and 2 bases at J; junction bases unmatched: 5. Germline CDR1 is SEHNR and CDR2 is FQNEAQ (reference sequence). The CDR3 spans 15 residues. The CDR3 region is CASSYGQGPYNEQFF. The CDR3 DNA sequence: TGTGCCAGCAGTTACGGACAGGGGCCCTACAATGAGCAGTTCTTC.

The gene calls are TRBV23-1 and TRBJ1-2, with unresolved D. TRBV23-1 is recorded as an ORF, its role being uncertain. CDR3 length equals 11 residues. V lost 9 bases, J lost 3 bases, and 8 bases lay in between. The CDR3 bases are TGCGCCAGAACTGGCTACTATGGCTACACCTTC. It is translated as CARTGYYGYTF.

The V gene is TRBV5-1, the J gene TRBJ2-3; TRBD2 agrees at 8 bases. With 9 bases clipped from V and 6 bases from J, the junction kept 12 bases outside the gene matches. Germline CDR1 is SGHRS and CDR2 is YFSETQ. The CDR3 spans 14 residues. The CDR3 DNA is TGCGCCACCAGGAGCGGGGGCCCTGAGGATACGCAGTATTTT. It specifies CATRSGGPEDTQYF.

This clonotype was recorded once. The chain joins TRBV2 to TRBJ1-5; tentatively, D is TRBD1 (6 bases). Trimming shortened V by 5 bases and J by 4 bases, and 12 bases separated the two germline ends. Germline V gene sequence: CDR1 SNHLY, CDR2 FYNNEI. The CDR3 has 14 amino acids. The CDR3 DNA follows: TGTGCCAGCAGTATCGAAAGGGGGAATCAGCCCCAGCATTTT. Its translation: CASSIERGNQPQHF.

This chain connects TRBV4-2 to TRBJ1-2, with D unclear. V was shortened by 6 bases and J by 10 bases, with 18 bases between the two germline ends. The CDR3 length is 13 residues. Germline V gene sequence: CDR1 LGHNA, CDR2 YNFKEQ. CDR3 sequence reads: CASSHDHVDYYTF. The CDR3 DNA sequence: TGTGCCAGCAGTCACGACCACGTCGACTACTACACCTTC.

The chain recombines TRBV7-9 with TRBJ2-1; D perhaps matches TRBD1 (6 bases). Germline V gene sequence: CDR1 SEHNR, CDR2 FQNEAQ (reference sequence). CDR3 size: 15 residues. V shed 5 bases and J shed 5 bases, with 16 bases lying between them. The DNA for the CDR3 is TGTGCCAGCAGCCCTGGACAGATTCGACACAATGAGCAGTTCTTC. Its protein is CASSPGQIRHNEQFF.

The J gene is TRBJ1-6, the V gene TRBV3-1; D is unclear. The V end lost 4 bases, the J end lost 6 bases, and 7 bases lay between the germline ends. The CDR3 totals 13 residues. CDR1 and CDR2 from the germline V gene are LGHDT and YNNKEL (reference sequence). CDR3 region: CASSRVTNSPLHF. The CDR3 DNA reads TGTGCCAGCAGCCGAGTGACTAATTCACCCCTCCACTTT.

The chain carries TRBV7-9 and TRBJ2-5; D is uncertain. The CDR3 is made up of 14 amino acids. Trimming shortened V by 1 base and J by 5 bases, and 11 bases separated the two germline ends. The V gene's germline CDR1 is SEHNR and CDR2 FQNEAQ (reference sequence). CDR3 amino acids: CASSLGLGLETQYF. In DNA, the CDR3 is TGTGCCAGCAGCTTAGGGCTGGGCCTGGAGACCCAGTACTTC.

The chain combines TRBV12-5 with TRBJ2-7; TRBD2 aligns across 7 bases. The CDR3 runs to 15 residues. J was trimmed by 9 bases and V by 0 bases; bases with no gene match: 11. CDR1 and CDR2 (germline): LGHNT, FRNRAP. CDR3 DNA: TGTGCTAGTGGTTTGGTACCAGAGGGACTACACGGGCAGTACTTC. Its translation is CASGLVPEGLHGQYF.

The chain recombines TRBV30 with TRBJ2-7; D perhaps matches TRBD1 (5 bases). The CDR3 loop spans 11 amino acids. V gave up 7 bases and J gave up 10 bases, with 17 bases separating them. Germline V gene sequence: CDR1 GTSNPN, CDR2 SVGIG (reference sequence). This CDR3 is CASAQGKSQYF. Here the CDR3 DNA reads TGTGCCTCAGCCCAGGGAAAAAGTCAGTACTTC. Full variable domain (rest looked up from reference TRBV30 and TRBJ2-7): SQTIHQWPATLVQPVGSPLSLECTVEGTSNPNLYWYRQAAGRGLQLLFYSVGIGQISSEVPQNLSASRPQDRQFILSSKKLLLSDSGFYLCASAQGKSQYFGPGTRLTVT.

The rearrangement joins TRBV29-1 to TRBJ1-2; tentative D call: TRBD1 (5 bases). Germline V gene data show CDR1 as SQVTM and CDR2 as ANQGSEA. The CDR3 totals 12 residues. Between the trimmed V and J ends, which lost 5 bases and 2 bases, there was a span of 9 bases. CDR3 in amino acids: CSVSRQNYGYTF. DNA for the CDR3: TGCAGCGTTTCTCGACAGAACTATGGCTACACCTTC.

V gene TRBV3-1 combines with J gene TRBJ1-2; D may be TRBD1 (6 bases). Trimming stripped 0 bases from V and 12 bases from J, with 23 bases between. The CDR3 loop spans 16 amino acids. Germline CDR1 is LGHDT and CDR2 is YNNKEL (reference sequence). In nucleotides, the CDR3 is TGTGCCAGCAGCCAAGATGGGGGCGGGACGGCCTTTGGTGACACCTTC. This translates into CASSQDGGGTAFGDTF.

This chain connects TRBV20-1 to TRBJ2-3, with D maybe TRBD2 (5 bases). Germline CDR1 reads DFQATT; CDR2 reads SNEGSKA (reference sequence). The CDR3 runs to 16 residues. Trimming left V 5 bases short and J 1 base short, with 19 bases between. As DNA, the CDR3 is TGCAGTGCTTCCCCCCAACGAGGGTTTGGCACAGATACGCAGTATTTT. Amino acid sequence: CSASPQRGFGTDTQYF.

The V and J genes are TRBV19 and TRBJ1-5, with D possibly being TRBD1 (5 bases). Germline CDR1 and CDR2: LNHDA and SQIVND (reference sequence). The V gene lost 5 bases and the J gene lost 5 bases, with 13 bases spanning the gap. The CDR3 extends over 14 amino acids. In DNA, the CDR3 is TGTGCCAGTAGTCACCTGAGGGGAGATCAGCCCCAGCATTTT. It yields the protein CASSHLRGDQPQHF.

This clonotype was observed a single time. J is TRBJ2-7 and V is TRBV6-1, with D perhaps assigned TRBD1 or TRBD2 (5 bases each). The V end lost 6 bases, the J end lost 0 bases, and 9 bases lay between the germline ends. This CDR3 has 13 amino acids. Germline loops: CDR1 MNHNS, CDR2 SASEGT. CDR3 DNA: TGTGCCAGCAGCTGGGACGCCTCCTACGAGCAGTACTTC. Amino acids: CASSWDASYEQYF.

This chain connects TRBV7-9 to TRBJ2-5, with D uncertain. V lost 8 bases to trimming and J lost 1 base, with 11 bases between them. The CDR3 totals 13 residues. CDR1 SEHNR and CDR2 FQNEAQ come from the germline V gene (reference sequence). CDR3 in amino acids: CASLRFGQETQYF. The CDR3, as DNA: TGTGCCAGCCTCCGATTCGGCCAAGAGACCCAGTACTTC. Filled out from reference TRBV7-9 and TRBJ2-5, the complete variable domain reads DTGVSQNPRHKITKRGQNVTFRCDPISEHNRLYWYRQTLGQGPEFLTYFQNEAQLEKSRLLSDRFSAERPKGSFSTLEIQRTEQGDSAMYLCASLRFGQETQYFGPGTRLLVL.

The chain employs TRBV20-1 and TRBJ2-3; 10 nucleotides agree with TRBD2. This CDR3 region has 16 residues. CDR1 is DFQATT, CDR2 SNEGSKA, per germline (reference sequence). The ends lost 0 bases at V and 4 bases at J; junction bases unmatched: 7. The CDR3 DNA reads as TGCAGTGCTAGAGATTACAGCGGGGGGGGAGCAGATACGCAGTATTTT. This codes for CSARDYSGGGADTQYF.

The chain uses TRBV30 and TRBJ1-1; D unclear. V was shortened by 4 bases and J by 3 bases, with 12 bases between the two germline ends. Germline V gene sequence: CDR1 GTSNPN, CDR2 SVGIG (reference sequence). This CDR3 is 13 amino acids long. The DNA for the CDR3 is TGTGCCTGGACAAGGGCAGCCCACACTGAAGCTTTCTTT. Amino acid sequence: CAWTRAAHTEAFF.

V gene TRBV4-1 combines with J gene TRBJ2-4; D perhaps matches TRBD2 (5 bases). The V end was cut by 4 bases, the J end by 5 bases, with 27 bases between. The CDR3 extends over 19 amino acids. Germline values: CDR1 MGHRA, CDR2 YSYEKL. CDR3 sequence (DNA): TGCGCCAGCAGCCTAAAGCGTGATGTGGGAGCTAGCCACCAAAACATTCAGTACTTC. This codes for CASSLKRDVGASHQNIQYF.

The genes are TRBV20-1 and TRBJ1-1; maybe TRBD1 (5 bases). V gave up 3 bases and J gave up 0 bases, with 14 bases separating them. The germline V gene has CDR1 DFQATT and CDR2 SNEGSKA (reference sequence). The CDR3 runs 15 residues. The CDR3: CSASPPTGLNTEAFF. The CDR3 DNA sequence: TGCAGTGCTAGCCCACCTACAGGTCTGAACACTGAAGCTTTCTTT.

The rearrangement joins TRBV29-1 to TRBJ2-3; no firm D call. V gave up 5 bases and J gave up 3 bases, with 15 bases separating them. The CDR3 covers 14 residues. Germline V gene sequence: CDR1 SQVTM, CDR2 ANQGSEA. CDR3 protein: CSVRLGSGTDTQYF. CDR3 nucleotides: TGCAGCGTTCGGCTTGGGTCTGGTACAGATACGCAGTATTTT.

This clonotype came up once. Mismatch with germline at one junction end may stem from a read error. V gene TRBV7-7 combines with J gene TRBJ2-1, with 11 bases fitting TRBD2. CDR1 and CDR2 from the germline V gene are SSHAT and FNYEAQ (reference sequence). The CDR3 is 16 residues long. CDR3 loop: CASSQTSGVSYNEQFF. In DNA, the CDR3 is TGTGCTAGCAGCCAGACTAGCGGGGTTAGCTACAATGAGCAGTTCTTC.

Here the CDR3 DNA reads TGCGCCAGCAGTCGTGTGGAGCTGTTTTTT. Protein: CASSRVELFF. The chain has TRBV23-1 and TRBJ2-2, with unresolved D. TRBV23-1 is an ORF for which the function is uncertain. CDR3 size: 10 residues. Trimming stripped 4 bases from V and 10 bases from J, with 4 bases between.

This sequence joins TRBV9 and TRBJ2-2; D gene unclear. The CDR3 is 14 amino acids. Germline V gene data show CDR1 as SGDLS and CDR2 as YYNGEE. The V end lost 4 bases, the J end lost 4 bases, and 11 bases lay between the germline ends. The CDR3 DNA reads TGTGCCAGCAGCCGAGTGACAAGCACCGGGGAGCTGTTTTTT. Translating it yields CASSRVTSTGELFF.